These 26 T cell receptor beta chains came from one sample sequenced in a study of T-cell memory formation after mild COVID-19. TCRdb called the 5' RACE reads again in MiXCR, with one record for every CDR3 protein. The sample comprises a few hundred thousand distinct CDR3 sequences, less than 25% of which are singletons, and 20% to 25% rests with the top ten. Sequencing was done on a sample of PBMCs or a T cell subset sorted from them (not recorded which). The receptors derive from a man between 18 and 35 years old who had mild COVID-19 (a few samples of this study predate the infection). Cell type and time point are not known.

There are many counts of this clonotype. The rearrangement joins TRBV18 to TRBJ1-5, with 11 bases matching TRBD1. Trimming took 5 bases from V and 2 from J; bases not matched to a gene: 2. From germline, CDR1 is KGHSH and CDR2 LQKENI. The CDR3 is made up of 15 amino acids. The CDR3: CASSGTGGGNQPQHF. CDR3 DNA sequence: TGTGCCAGCTCAGGGACAGGGGGAGGCAATCAGCCCCAGCATTTT.

This clonotype was seen more than once but under ten times. The chain joins TRBV7-8 to TRBJ2-5, with a possible D match to TRBD1 (6 bases). V was shortened by 4 bases and J by 1 base, with 10 bases between the two germline ends. The length of the CDR3 is 14 residues. Germline CDR1 is SGHVS and CDR2 is FQNEAQ. The CDR3 region is CASSSQGIQETQYF. The CDR3 nucleotides read TGTGCCAGCAGCTCGCAGGGGATCCAAGAGACCCAGTACTTC. Full variable domain (missing parts from reference TRBV7-8 and TRBJ2-5): GAGVSQSPRYKVAKRGQDVALRCDPISGHVSLFWYQQALGQGPEFLTYFQNEAQLDKSGLPSDRFFAERPEGSVSTLKIQRTQQEDSAVYLCASSSQGIQETQYFGPGTRLLVL.

This clonotype was recorded at least ten times. The gene calls are TRBV7-2 and TRBJ1-5, with TRBD1 identical over 9 bases. V was clipped by 1 base and J by 9 bases; unmatched bases: 7. From germline, CDR1 is SGHTA and CDR2 FQGNSA. The length of the CDR3 is 15 residues. CDR3: CASSLEGTGRRPQHF. CDR3 in DNA: TGTGCCAGCAGCTTAGAAGGGACAGGGCGTCGGCCCCAGCATTTT.

The table lists this clonotype with a few counts. The chain links TRBV5-1 to TRBJ1-1; 9 nucleotides agree with TRBD1. The CDR3 is 13 residues long. Germline assignment: CDR1 SGHRS and CDR2 YFSETQ. Trimming at V came to 4 bases and at J to 5 bases, leaving 3 bases not matched to a gene. DNA of the CDR3: TGCGCCAGCAGCCCGGGGACAGGGACTGAAGCTTTCTTT. Amino acids: CASSPGTGTEAFF.

This clonotype has only a few counts. V and J are TRBV7-2 and TRBJ2-5, with 7 bases matching TRBD1. This CDR3 has 13 amino acids. The germline V gene has CDR1 SGHTA and CDR2 FQGNSA. The V and J ends lost 5 bases and 5 bases, in that order; junction bases with no gene match: 5. The CDR3 DNA sequence: TGTGCCAGCAGCCAACAGGGGTGGGAGACCCAGTACTTC. This codes for CASSQQGWETQYF.

This clonotype was counted a few times. The rearrangement links TRBV10-3 to TRBJ2-3; TRBD2 matches at 8 bases. V lost 3 bases, J lost 1 base, and 3 bases stayed unmatched. CDR1 is ENHRY and CDR2 is SYGVKD in the germline V gene. The CDR3 is made up of 15 amino acids. The CDR3 protein is CAISEREGGTDTQYF. Written as DNA, the CDR3 is TGTGCCATCAGTGAACGGGAGGGGGGCACAGATACGCAGTATTTT.

This chain uses TRBV5-1 with TRBJ2-3; D is unresolved. The CDR3 is 15 residues long. Germline lookup yields CDR1 SGHRS and CDR2 YFSETQ. Trimming removed 4 bases at V and 2 bases at J, with 14 bases between. CDR3 DNA: TGCGCCAGCAGCCTCCCCGAGACTGCCACAGATACGCAGTATTTT. Encoded protein: CASSLPETATDTQYF.

This chain links TRBV12-3 or TRBV12-4 with TRBJ2-1; D may correspond to TRBD1 or TRBD2 (6 bases each). V gave up 1 base and J gave up 4 bases, with 20 bases separating them. The CDR3 is 18 amino acids. The CDR3 reads CASSLVAFGGAYYNEQFF. CDR3 in DNA: TGTGCCAGCAGTTTAGTCGCCTTCGGGGGCGCTTATTACAATGAGCAGTTCTTC.

This clonotype was seen a few times. This rearrangement joins TRBV20-1 to TRBJ1-5, with D hard to call. The CDR3 contains 15 residues. Trimming took 6 bases from V and 2 from J, leaving 17 bases between them. CDR1 and CDR2 from the germline V gene are DFQATT and SNEGSKA (reference sequence). CDR3 loop: CSANSGQRRNQPQHF. CDR3 nucleotides: TGCAGTGCAAACTCGGGTCAGCGCCGCAATCAGCCCCAGCATTTT.

This chain joins TRBV6-4 and TRBJ2-1, with 9 bases lining up with TRBD2. CDR3 length: 15 amino acids. Germline values: CDR1 MRHNA, CDR2 SNTAGT. Trimming took 6 bases from V and 2 from J; bases not matched to a gene: 5. CDR3 nucleotides: TGTGCCAGCAGCGAATCTAGCGGGGCCTACAATGAGCAGTTCTTC. Protein: CASSESSGAYNEQFF.

This clonotype turned up a few times. The rearrangement joins TRBV24-1 to TRBJ2-3; no definite D call. Trimming cost V 3 bases and J 5 bases, with 11 bases left between them. The CDR3 contains 14 residues. Germline loops: CDR1 KGHDR, CDR2 SFDVKD. The CDR3 is CATSDRWVGDTQYF. The CDR3 region has the DNA TGTGCCACCAGTGATAGGTGGGTTGGAGATACGCAGTATTTT.

This clonotype has a handful of counts. The rearrangement uses TRBV20-1 and TRBJ2-7; 7 bases line up with TRBD2. The V gene end was trimmed by 3 bases and the J gene end by 0 bases; junction bases not matched to a gene: 5. Germline V lookup: CDR1 DFQATT, CDR2 SNEGSKA (reference sequence). This CDR3 has 14 residues. CDR3 nucleotide sequence: TGCAGTGCTAGGTCTGCGGGAGTCTCCTACGAGCAGTACTTC. Amino acid sequence: CSARSAGVSYEQYF.

J is TRBJ1-1 and V is TRBV3-1; a weak D match, TRBD1 (5 bases). Trimming took off 4 bases at V and 4 bases at J, with 19 bases between the two ends. The CDR3 is 16 residues long. Germline V gives CDR1 LGHDT, CDR2 YNNKEL (reference sequence). The CDR3 nucleotides are TGTGCCAGCAGCCGGACCTCGGGGGTTCTCGGCACTGAAGCTTTCTTT. Translating it yields CASSRTSGVLGTEAFF.

The genes are TRBV6-2 or TRBV6-3 and TRBJ2-7; a weak D match, TRBD1 (6 bases). V shed 7 bases and J shed 0 bases, with 16 bases lying between them. Germline CDR1 and CDR2: MNHEY and SVGEGT. This CDR3 is 15 amino acids long. The CDR3 reads CASTSRGPSSYEQYV. Written as DNA, the CDR3 is TGTGCCAGCACTTCCAGGGGTCCTAGCTCCTACGAGCAGTACGTC.

V is TRBV20-1 and J is TRBJ2-2; TRBD2 matches 7 bases. V dropped 5 bases and J dropped 2; count of bases not matched to a gene: 5. The CDR3 is 14 amino acids. Germline CDR1 reads DFQATT; CDR2 reads SNEGSKA (reference sequence). In DNA form, the CDR3 reads TGCAGTGCTCCGACTAGCTTAAACACCGGGGAGCTGTTTTTT. Protein sequence: CSAPTSLNTGELFF.

In nucleotides, the CDR3 is TGTGCCATCAGTGAGGGAAACACCATATATTTT. Its translation: CAISEGNTIYF. The chain joins TRBV10-3 to TRBJ1-3; the D is unclear. Trimming took 2 bases from V and 4 from J, leaving 0 bases between them. The germline V gene encodes CDR1 ENHRY and CDR2 SYGVKD. The CDR3 runs 11 residues.

This clonotype was counted a few times. The chain recombines TRBV19 with TRBJ2-7; the D call may be TRBD1 or TRBD2 (5 bases each). The CDR3 spans 15 residues. The germline CDR1 and CDR2 sequences are LNHDA and SQIVND (reference sequence). V dropped 5 bases and J dropped 3 bases, with 17 bases sitting between them. The DNA of the CDR3 is TGTGCCAGTAGTCGGGGACCCGAAACGAGCTACGAGCAGTACTTC. Amino acids: CASSRGPETSYEQYF.

The gene calls are TRBV5-5 and TRBJ1-6; D gene ambiguous. The CDR3 totals 8 residues. CDR1 SGHKS and CDR2 YYEKEE come from the germline V gene (reference sequence). The V end lost 3 bases, the J end lost 19 bases, and 5 bases lay between the germline ends. The CDR3 nucleotides are TGTGCCAGCAGCTCCCAGCACTTT. It encodes CASSSQHF.

V usage is TRBV11-2 and J usage is TRBJ2-5; the D gene is possibly TRBD2 (6 bases). V was clipped by 4 bases and J by 5 bases, with 11 bases between them. The CDR3 spans 13 residues. Germline CDR1 and CDR2: SGHAT and FQNNGV. CDR3 nucleotides: TGTGCCAGCAGCTCCGGGGCGGGGGAGACCCAGTACTTC. Its protein product is CASSSGAGETQYF.

V gene TRBV11-2 combines with J gene TRBJ2-5, with TRBD2 matching over 7 bases. CDR1 and CDR2 from the germline V gene are SGHAT and FQNNGV. The CDR3 is 14 residues long. V lost 7 bases, J lost 6 bases, and 11 bases stayed unmatched. CDR3 coding DNA: TGTGCCAGCACGACGTCACTGGGGGGGAAGACCCAGTACTTC. Its translation: CASTTSLGGKTQYF.

This clonotype was seen more than once but under ten times. The chain uses TRBV20-1 and TRBJ2-3, with TRBD2 matching over 9 bases. The CDR3 runs 17 residues. The junction had 11 bases not matched to a gene; V was cut back by 2 bases and J by 2 bases. The germline CDR1 and CDR2 sequences are DFQATT and SNEGSKA (reference sequence). CDR3 DNA: TGCAGTGCTAGACTAGCGGGGCTAGCTGGGAACACAGATACGCAGTATTTT. Its protein is CSARLAGLAGNTDTQYF.

The chain is built from TRBV9 and TRBJ2-7; 8 bases agree with TRBD2. Trimming removed 4 bases from V and 3 bases from J; junction bases left unmatched: 6. The V gene's germline CDR1 is SGDLS and CDR2 YYNGEE. The CDR3 has 14 amino acids. This CDR3 is CASSPRGGNYEQYF. The CDR3 DNA reads as TGTGCCAGCAGCCCTCGGGGGGGGAACTACGAGCAGTACTTC.

This clonotype was seen only a few times. DNA of the CDR3: TGTGCCAGCAGCCCGTGGGACGGAACTAATCAGCCCCAGCATTTT. Its translation is CASSPWDGTNQPQHF. The chain carries TRBV7-8 and TRBJ1-5, with a tentative D call TRBD1 (5 bases). Germline CDR1 and CDR2: SGHVS and FQNEAQ. V dropped 5 bases and J dropped 4 bases, with 15 bases sitting between them. The CDR3 totals 15 residues.

Only a few counts were recorded for this clonotype. This chain joins TRBV5-1 and TRBJ1-1; D remains unclear. Germline CDR1 is SGHRS and CDR2 is YFSETQ. This CDR3 has 12 amino acids. Trimming left V 6 bases short and J 4 bases short, with 10 bases between. For the CDR3, the DNA is TGCGCCAGCATTGGGTTGGGCACTGAAGCTTTCTTT. Protein product: CASIGLGTEAFF. The variable domain in full, completed from reference TRBV5-1 and TRBJ1-1, reads KAGVTQTPRYLIKTRGQQVTLSCSPISGHRSVSWYQQTPGQGLQFLFEYFSETQRNKGNFPGRFSGRQFSNSRSEMNVSTLELGDSALYLCASIGLGTEAFFGQGTRLTVV.

The V gene is TRBV9, the J gene TRBJ2-7; the match to TRBD1 covers 7 bases. Germline-derived CDR1 and CDR2 are SGDLS and YYNGEE. The V segment lost 3 bases and the J segment 0 bases; nucleotides outside the gene matches: 18. The CDR3 covers 19 residues. The CDR3 region is CASSAPGATGVPFSYEQYV. The CDR3 bases are TGTGCCAGCAGCGCGCCGGGCGCAACAGGGGTCCCCTTCTCCTACGAGCAGTACGTC.

The chain is built from TRBV20-1 and TRBJ2-2; 10 bases are a match to TRBD2. J lost 3 bases, V lost 3 bases, and 7 bases had no gene match. CDR1 and CDR2 (germline): DFQATT, SNEGSKA (reference sequence). This CDR3 contains 16 residues. The CDR3 nucleotides are TGCAGTGCTAGCCAGGCTAGCGGGGGTCACACCGGGGAGCTGTTTTTT. Encoded protein: CSASQASGGHTGELFF.